Described below is a single T cell receptor beta chain sequence and its context. Its antigen is not identified. The sample originates from a study of CD8 T cells in ankylosing spondylitis. Molecular-barcoded quantitative 5'-RACE produced these TCR beta libraries. TCRdb re-called the 5' RACE reads through MiXCR, storing one row per CDR3 protein. Among about 210,000 distinct CDR3 sequences listed, around 7.9% were seen once. Study-wide results and limits: Earlier reports found some motif variants in synovial fluid and blood in reactive arthritis. Disease-linked clones bore a CD8+ phenotype and were relatively rare in peripheral blood. What seemed typical of ankylosing spondylitis blood was a TCR beta motif built from eight highly homologous variants. As reported, disease-linked clones showed significant enrichment in matched ankylosing spondylitis synovial fluid.

The CDR3 has 15 amino acids. The germline V gene has CDR1 SGHDT and CDR2 YYEEEE. Trimming removed 4 bases from V and 3 bases from J; junction bases left unmatched: 5. The source is a male donor with ankylosing spondylitis. V is TRBV5-6 and J is TRBJ1-1, with TRBD1 matching over 11 bases. Sequencing was carried out using blood, either unsorted or a sorted T cell fraction (not recorded which). The CDR3 DNA reads TGTGCCAGCAGCACCTGGACAGGGGGCCACACTGAAGCTTTCTTT. Its translation: CASSTWTGGHTEAFF.